Below, one T cell receptor (beta chain) is given with its context. The germline CDR1 and CDR2 sequences are SGHDT and YYEEEE. The trim removed 0 bases at V and 2 bases at J, leaving 10 bases unmatched. The CDR3 is 19 residues long. TCRdb's table, derived via immunoSEQ multiplex PCR, lists solely in-frame clones and lacks some. The sample has about 59,000 clones, around 93% seen once; the top ten hold around 4.2%. This specimen comes from a study of technical replicates of blood from several donors. The rearrangement uses TRBV5-6 and TRBJ2-6, with TRBD1 identical over 8 bases. This sequence originates from a human donor in good health. Some clones in this sample may be carry-over from other donors' samples. The sequencing input was PBMCs. The CDR3 DNA sequence: TGTGCCAGCAGCTTGGTAGGCAGGGGGCTTAGGGCTGGGGCCAACGTCCTGACTTTC. Translated: CASSLVGRGLRAGANVLTF.